This T cell receptor (beta chain) stems from a study of blood T cell repertoires in COVID-19. Profiled with immunoSEQ multiplex PCR; TCRdb holds only in-frame clones, not every one. The top ten clones hold 15% to 20% of a sample with 100,000 to 120,000 clones, roughly four fifths of them seen once. The CDR3 length is 16 residues. Trimming took 2 bases from V and 2 from J, leaving 15 bases between them. Germline V gene data show CDR1 as SGHAT and CDR2 as FQNNGV. V gene TRBV11-2 combines with J gene TRBJ2-5; D might be TRBD1 (6 bases). The sequence was obtained from a woman aged 55-75 years with acute or convalescent COVID-19. Input material: peripheral blood. CDR3 sequence (DNA): TGTGCCAGCAGCTTATACCGACAGGCCCGTCAAGAGACCCAGTACTTC. Translating gives CASSLYRQARQETQYF.